This is a list of T cell receptor beta chains from one sample in a study of blood T cell repertoires in COVID-19. Generated by immunoSEQ multiplex PCR, the TCRdb table keeps only in-frame clones and is missing some. The sample has about 180,000 clones; roughly four fifths are singletons. Specimen: peripheral blood. These receptors all stem from a woman in her 70s with COVID-19, enrolled during active disease. CDR3s include the opening cysteine and the closing phenylalanine or tryptophan. A D gene is named only where the DNA matches it firmly. Clone size is given for some rows only: seen once, a few or many times, or a class if the clone is expanded.

clone size,D gene,V gene,J gene,CDR3 protein,CDR3 DNA
-,-,TRBV7-2,TRBJ2-1,CASRKGIQSYNEQFF,TGTGCCAGCAGGAAGGGGATCCAGTCCTACAATGAGCAGTTCTTC
-,TRBD1,TRBV11-2,TRBJ2-7,CASNLGQGRGTGAYEQYF,TGTGCCAGCAACCTGGGACAGGGGAGAGGGACGGGGGCCTACGAGCAGTACTTC
-,TRBD2,TRBV7-9,TRBJ2-7,CASSLSTPASGYEQYF,TGTGCCAGCAGCTTAAGTACCCCCGCTAGCGGATACGAGCAGTACTTC
-,TRBD1,TRBV20-1,TRBJ2-5,CSASPTGQQETQYF,TGCAGTGCTAGTCCCACGGGACAGCAAGAGACCCAGTACTTC
few,-,TRBV4-3,TRBJ1-2,CASSQDYQGGNGYTF,TGCGCCAGCAGCCAAGATTACCAGGGTGGGAATGGCTACACCTTC
-,-,TRBV14,TRBJ1-2,CASSPSTGTGYTF,TGTGCCAGCAGCCCATCGACCGGGACAGGCTACACCTTC
-,TRBD2,TRBV6-1,TRBJ2-3,CASSEDLRTSRTDTQYF,TGTGCCAGCAGTGAAGACCTCCGGACTAGCAGGACAGATACGCAGTATTTT
-,-,TRBV3-1/TRBV3-2,TRBJ1-5,CASSQWDKSNQPQHF,TGTGCCAGCAGCCAATGGGACAAGAGCAATCAGCCCCAGCATTTT
-,TRBD1,TRBV19,TRBJ2-4,CASSWDSKNIQYF,TGTGCCAGTAGCTGGGACAGCAAAAACATTCAGTACTTC
-,TRBD1,TRBV10-3,TRBJ2-7,CAIDGTGGNEQYF,TGTGCCATCGATGGGACAGGAGGAAACGAGCAGTACTTC
-,-,TRBV5-1,TRBJ2-3,CASNLPGTGTDTQYF,TGCGCCAGCAACCTACCGGGAACCGGCACAGATACGCAGTATTTT
few,-,TRBV27,TRBJ2-3,CASSSRLGMADTQYF,TGTGCCAGCAGTTCGCGACTAGGGATGGCAGATACGCAGTATTTT
-,TRBD1,TRBV7-6,TRBJ1-4,CASSPKTGLDRKLFF,TGTGCCAGCAGCCCAAAGACAGGGCTCGACAGAAAACTGTTTTTT
-,-,TRBV30,TRBJ1-2,CAWSPRGREWGGYTF,TGTGCCTGGAGTCCCCGTGGCAGGGAATGGGGTGGCTACACCTTC
-,TRBD1,TRBV15,TRBJ1-5,CATRPTGVNDQPQHF,TGTGCCACCAGGCCGACAGGGGTTAATGATCAGCCCCAGCATTTT
-,TRBD2,TRBV2,TRBJ2-3,CASRLAGGTDTQYF,TGTGCCAGCAGGTTAGCGGGAGGGACAGATACGCAGTATTTT
-,TRBD2,TRBV5-1,TRBJ2-5,CASSPGTSPRVKTQYF,TGCGCCAGCAGCCCAGGGACTAGTCCTAGAGTAAAGACCCAGTACTTC
-,-,TRBV28,TRBJ2-6,CASSRGGGLAANVLTF,TGTGCCAGCAGTCGGGGAGGAGGTCTGGCGGCCAACGTCCTGACTTTC
-,-,TRBV3-1/TRBV3-2,TRBJ2-7,CASSQDRVEQYF,TGTGCCAGCAGCCAAGATCGGGTGGAGCAGTACTTC
few,-,TRBV7-2,TRBJ2-3,CASSLGHADTQYF,TGTGCCAGCAGCTTAGGGCACGCAGATACGCAGTATTTT
-,TRBD2,TRBV6-5,TRBJ2-7,CASRAGVGAYEQYF,TGTGCCAGCCGCGCGGGAGTTGGGGCCTACGAGCAGTACTTC
-,-,TRBV4-1,TRBJ2-7,CASSHLGGGAGSPYEQYF,TGCGCCAGCAGCCATCTCGGAGGAGGGGCCGGGAGCCCCTACGAGCAGTACTTC
-,-,TRBV2,TRBJ1-6,CASRIIEGGNSPLHF,TGTGCCAGCAGGATTATTGAGGGGGGGAATTCACCCCTCCACTTT
-,-,TRBV10-3,TRBJ1-1,CAISEVGSNTEAFF,TGTGCCATCAGTGAGGTGGGCTCCAACACTGAAGCTTTCTTT
-,-,TRBV18,TRBJ2-7,CASSPPGGQITYEQYF,TGTGCCAGCTCACCCCCCGGCGGACAGATAACTTACGAGCAGTACTTC
-,TRBD2,TRBV6-2/TRBV6-3,TRBJ2-1,CASSQTSGRASNEQFF,TGTGCCAGCAGTCAAACTAGCGGGAGGGCCTCCAATGAGCAGTTCTTC
-,TRBD1,TRBV28,TRBJ2-2,CASRGRDRGTGELFF,TGTGCCAGCAGAGGACGGGACAGGGGTACCGGGGAGCTGTTTTTT
-,-,TRBV28,TRBJ1-5,CASSVYSNQPQHF,TGTGCCAGCAGTGTTTATAGCAATCAGCCCCAGCATTTT
few,TRBD1,TRBV7-3,TRBJ1-2,CASSLKGAGGIYGYTF,TGTGCCAGCAGCTTAAAAGGCGCAGGGGGGATCTATGGCTACACCTTC
-,-,TRBV28,TRBJ1-5,CATLTQQGNQPQHF,TGTGCCACCCTCACCCAGCAGGGCAATCAGCCCCAGCATTTT
-,-,TRBV9,TRBJ2-3,CASSVQTSTDTQYF,TGTGCCAGCAGCGTACAGACTAGCACAGATACGCAGTATTTT
-,TRBD1,TRBV10-1,TRBJ2-2,CASSESGRGQTGELFF,TGCGCCAGCAGTGAAAGTGGCAGGGGGCAAACCGGGGAGCTGTTTTTT
-,TRBD2,TRBV14,TRBJ2-1,CASSRSGTHSYNEQFF,TGTGCCAGCAGCCGCAGCGGGACCCACTCCTACAATGAGCAGTTCTTC
once,-,TRBV3-1/TRBV3-2,TRBJ1-4,CASSRRGNEKLFF,TGTGCCAGCAGCCGCCGGGGAAATGAAAAACTGTTTTTT
few,TRBD1,TRBV5-1,TRBJ2-6,CASSPQGAGANVLTF,TGCGCCAGCAGCCCCCAGGGGGCTGGGGCCAACGTCCTGACTTTC
-,TRBD1,TRBV5-5,TRBJ2-3,CASSPPGTGGTDTQYF,TGTGCCAGCAGCCCCCCCGGGACAGGGGGAACAGATACGCAGTATTTT
-,-,TRBV5-1,TRBJ2-7,CASSLGVRGPYEQYF,TGCGCCAGCAGCTTGGGGGTGCGGGGTCCCTACGAGCAGTACTTC
-,TRBD2,TRBV19,TRBJ2-1,CASSKLAGLNEQFF,TGTGCCAGTAGTAAATTAGCGGGCCTCAATGAGCAGTTCTTC
few,-,TRBV19,TRBJ1-5,CASSQSGQGHQPQHF,TGTGCCAGTAGTCAGTCCGGCCAGGGGCATCAGCCCCAGCATTTT
-,TRBD2,TRBV30,TRBJ2-3,CAWRPSGRADTQYF,TGTGCCTGGAGGCCTAGCGGGAGAGCAGATACGCAGTATTTT
-,TRBD1,TRBV28,TRBJ1-2,CASTGGLAYGYTF,TGTGCCAGCACAGGGGGCCTGGCCTATGGCTACACCTTC
-,TRBD1,TRBV27,TRBJ2-1,CASSTGTGPWDEQFF,TGTGCCAGCAGCACCGGGACAGGGCCGTGGGATGAGCAGTTCTTC
-,TRBD1,TRBV6-5,TRBJ2-3,CASRPPGQARDTQYF,TGTGCCAGCAGACCCCCGGGACAGGCCAGAGATACGCAGTATTTT
-,-,TRBV7-6,TRBJ2-1,CASSPSLAGATYNEQFF,TGTGCCAGCAGCCCCTCCTTAGCAGGGGCCACCTACAATGAGCAGTTCTTC
-,TRBD1,TRBV30,TRBJ1-2,CAWTFFTGGHGYTF,TGTGCCTGGACCTTTTTTACAGGGGGTCACGGCTACACCTTC
once,-,TRBV3-1/TRBV3-2,TRBJ1-2,CASSRGQIDYGYTF,TGTGCCAGCAGCCGAGGACAGATTGACTATGGCTACACCTTC
-,-,TRBV7-2,TRBJ1-5,CASSLNPGNQPQHF,TGTGCCAGCAGCTTAAATCCGGGGAATCAGCCCCAGCATTTT
-,TRBD2,TRBV2,TRBJ2-2,CASREGGLARDTGELFF,TGTGCCAGCAGAGAAGGGGGACTAGCCCGCGACACCGGGGAGCTGTTTTTT
-,TRBD2,TRBV6-5,TRBJ2-1,CASRKISGGDNEQFF,TGTGCCAGCAGAAAAATTAGCGGGGGCGACAATGAGCAGTTCTTC
-,-,TRBV7-7,TRBJ2-2,CASSSSRGNTGELFF,TGTGCCAGCAGCTCATCCAGGGGGAACACCGGGGAGCTGTTTTTT
many,TRBD1,TRBV7-9,TRBJ2-3,CASSWDRGSSDTQYF,TGTGCCAGCAGCTGGGACAGGGGCAGTTCAGATACGCAGTATTTT
-,TRBD1,TRBV18,TRBJ1-1,CASSQGQGMEAFF,TGTGCCAGCTCACAAGGACAGGGGATGGAGGCTTTCTTT